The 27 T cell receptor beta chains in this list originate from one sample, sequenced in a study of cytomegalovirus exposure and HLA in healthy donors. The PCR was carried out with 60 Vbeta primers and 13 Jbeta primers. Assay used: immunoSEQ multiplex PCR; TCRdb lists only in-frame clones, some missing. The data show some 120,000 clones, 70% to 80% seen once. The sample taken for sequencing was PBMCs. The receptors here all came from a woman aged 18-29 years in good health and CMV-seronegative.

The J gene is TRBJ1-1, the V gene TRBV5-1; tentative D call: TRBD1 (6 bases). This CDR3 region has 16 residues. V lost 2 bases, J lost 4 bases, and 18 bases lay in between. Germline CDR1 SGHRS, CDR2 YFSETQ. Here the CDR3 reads CASSLWTARVFTEAFF. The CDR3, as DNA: TGCGCCAGCAGCTTATGGACAGCTCGTGTGTTCACTGAAGCTTTCTTT.

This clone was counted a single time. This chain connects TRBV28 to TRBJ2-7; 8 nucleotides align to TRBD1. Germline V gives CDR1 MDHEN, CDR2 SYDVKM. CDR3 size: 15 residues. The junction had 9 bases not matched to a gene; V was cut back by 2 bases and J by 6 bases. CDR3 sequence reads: CASSLRGGQGSEQYF. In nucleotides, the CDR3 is TGTGCCAGCAGTTTACGAGGTGGACAGGGTAGCGAGCAGTACTTC.

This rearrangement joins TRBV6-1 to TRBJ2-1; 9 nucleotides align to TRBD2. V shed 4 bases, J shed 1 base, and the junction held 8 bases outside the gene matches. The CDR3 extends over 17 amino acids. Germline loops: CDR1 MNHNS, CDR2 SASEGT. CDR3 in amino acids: CASSAWRSGGSYNEQFF. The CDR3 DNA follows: TGTGCCAGCAGTGCATGGCGTAGCGGGGGATCCTACAATGAGCAGTTCTTC.

The CDR3 DNA follows: TGTGCCAGCAGTGAAGCGCTTCGGTCGGCCCAGCATTTT. Translating gives CASSEALRSAQHF. The chain is built from TRBV6-1 and TRBJ1-5; D is undetermined. CDR1 is MNHNS and CDR2 is SASEGT in the germline V gene. V shed 0 bases and J shed 11 bases, with 11 bases lying between them. This CDR3 is 13 amino acids long.

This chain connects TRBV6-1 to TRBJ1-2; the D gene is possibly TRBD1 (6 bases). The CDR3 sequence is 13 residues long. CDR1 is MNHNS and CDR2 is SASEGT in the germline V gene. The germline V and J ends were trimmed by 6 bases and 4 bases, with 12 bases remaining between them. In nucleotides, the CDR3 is TGTGCCAGCAGGACCGACAGGCGCTATGGCTACACCTTC. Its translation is CASRTDRRYGYTF.

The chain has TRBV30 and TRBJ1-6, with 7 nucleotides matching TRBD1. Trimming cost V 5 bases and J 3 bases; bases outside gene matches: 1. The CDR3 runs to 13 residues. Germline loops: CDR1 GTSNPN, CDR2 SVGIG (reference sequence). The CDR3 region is CAWGTDYNSPLHF. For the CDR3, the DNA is TGTGCCTGGGGGACAGACTATAATTCACCCCTCCACTTT.

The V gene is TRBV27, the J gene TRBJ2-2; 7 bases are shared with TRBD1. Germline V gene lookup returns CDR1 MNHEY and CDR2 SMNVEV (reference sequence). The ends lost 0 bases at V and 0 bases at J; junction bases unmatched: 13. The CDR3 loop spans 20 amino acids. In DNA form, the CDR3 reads TGTGCCAGCAGTTTATCGCGTATGCTCGGGACAGAAGCGAACACCGGGGAGCTGTTTTTT. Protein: CASSLSRMLGTEANTGELFF.

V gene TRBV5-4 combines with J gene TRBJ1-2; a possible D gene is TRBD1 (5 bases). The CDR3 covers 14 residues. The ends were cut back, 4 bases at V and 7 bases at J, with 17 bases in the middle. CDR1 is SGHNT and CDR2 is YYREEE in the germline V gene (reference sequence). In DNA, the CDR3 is TGTGCCAGCAGCCCCGAGACAGTGTACAGTGGCTACACCTTC. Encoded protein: CASSPETVYSGYTF.

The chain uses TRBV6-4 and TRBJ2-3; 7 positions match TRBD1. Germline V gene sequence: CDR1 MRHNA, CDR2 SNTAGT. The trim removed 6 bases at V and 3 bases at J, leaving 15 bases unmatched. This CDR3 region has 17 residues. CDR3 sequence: CASRVARGQCLTDTQYF. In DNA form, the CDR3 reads TGTGCCAGCAGGGTTGCTAGGGGACAGTGTCTAACAGATACGCAGTATTTT.

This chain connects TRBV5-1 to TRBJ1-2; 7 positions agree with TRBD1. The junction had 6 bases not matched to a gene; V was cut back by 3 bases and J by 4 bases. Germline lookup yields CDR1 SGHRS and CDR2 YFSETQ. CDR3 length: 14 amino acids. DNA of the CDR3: TGCGCCAGCAGCTCTGGGACAGAACCCTATGGCTACACCTTC. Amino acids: CASSSGTEPYGYTF. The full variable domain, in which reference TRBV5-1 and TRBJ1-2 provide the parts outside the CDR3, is KAGVTQTPRYLIKTRGQQVTLSCSPISGHRSVSWYQQTPGQGLQFLFEYFSETQRNKGNFPGRFSGRQFSNSRSEMNVSTLELGDSALYLCASSSGTEPYGYTFGSGTRLTVV.

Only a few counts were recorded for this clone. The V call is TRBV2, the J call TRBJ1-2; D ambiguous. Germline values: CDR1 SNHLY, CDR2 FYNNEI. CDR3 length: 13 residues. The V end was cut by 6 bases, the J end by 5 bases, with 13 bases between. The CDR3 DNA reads TGTGCCAGCAGCGTTGAGGGCCCTTATGGCTACACCTTC. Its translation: CASSVEGPYGYTF.

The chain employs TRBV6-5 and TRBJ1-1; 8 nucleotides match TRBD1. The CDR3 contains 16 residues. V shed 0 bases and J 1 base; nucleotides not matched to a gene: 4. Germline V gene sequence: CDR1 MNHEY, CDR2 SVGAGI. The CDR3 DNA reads TGTGCCAGCAGTTACTCTGTTCAGGGGGCGAACACTGAAGCTTTCTTT. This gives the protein CASSYSVQGANTEAFF.

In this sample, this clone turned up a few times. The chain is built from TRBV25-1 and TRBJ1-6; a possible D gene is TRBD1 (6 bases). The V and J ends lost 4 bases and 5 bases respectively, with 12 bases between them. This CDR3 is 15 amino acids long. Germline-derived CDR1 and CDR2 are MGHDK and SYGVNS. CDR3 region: CASSAETGNNSPLHF. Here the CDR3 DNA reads TGTGCCAGCAGTGCAGAAACAGGGAATAATTCACCCCTCCACTTT.

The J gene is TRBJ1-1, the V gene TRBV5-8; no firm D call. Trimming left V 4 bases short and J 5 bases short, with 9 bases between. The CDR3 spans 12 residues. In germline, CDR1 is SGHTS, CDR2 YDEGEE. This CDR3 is CASSLVRTEAFF. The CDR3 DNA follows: TGTGCCAGCAGCCTCGTACGGACTGAAGCTTTCTTT.

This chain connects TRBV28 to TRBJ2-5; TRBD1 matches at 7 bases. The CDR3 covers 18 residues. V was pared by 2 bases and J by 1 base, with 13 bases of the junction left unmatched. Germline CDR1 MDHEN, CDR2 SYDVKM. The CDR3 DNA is TGTGCCAGCAGTTTAATTCGGGGACAGCCGTCCCTCCAAGAGACCCAGTACTTC. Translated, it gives CASSLIRGQPSLQETQYF.

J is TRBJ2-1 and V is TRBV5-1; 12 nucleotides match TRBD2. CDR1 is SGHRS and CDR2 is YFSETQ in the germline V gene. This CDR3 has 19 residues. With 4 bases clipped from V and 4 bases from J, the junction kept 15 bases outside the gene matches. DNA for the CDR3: TGCGCCAGCAGCAGGGTCCCCGCTAGCGGGGGGGCGGGTTACAATGAGCAGTTCTTC. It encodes CASSRVPASGGAGYNEQFF.

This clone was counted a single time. The DNA for the CDR3 is TGTGCCAGCAGCTTGCGGGGGAATGAAAAACTGTTTTTT. This codes for CASSLRGNEKLFF. This sequence joins TRBV5-4 and TRBJ1-4, with a tentative D call TRBD1 (5 bases). Germline V gives CDR1 SGHNT, CDR2 YYREEE (reference sequence). The CDR3 has 13 amino acids. Deletions cut 1 base from V and 5 bases from J, with 6 bases between.

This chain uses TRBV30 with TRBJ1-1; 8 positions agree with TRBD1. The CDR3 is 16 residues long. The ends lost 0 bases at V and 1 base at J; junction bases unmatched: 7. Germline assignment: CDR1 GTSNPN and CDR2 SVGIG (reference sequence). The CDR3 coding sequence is TGTGCCTGGAGTGTGTATAGGACAGGGCCGAACACTGAAGCTTTCTTT. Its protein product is CAWSVYRTGPNTEAFF.

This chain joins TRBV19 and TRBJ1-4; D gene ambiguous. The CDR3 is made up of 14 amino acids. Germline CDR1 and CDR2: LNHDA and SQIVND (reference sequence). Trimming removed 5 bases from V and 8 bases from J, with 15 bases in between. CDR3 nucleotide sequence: TGTGCCAGTAGTGATCAGGCAGTAGGCGAAAAACTGTTTTTT. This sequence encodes CASSDQAVGEKLFF.

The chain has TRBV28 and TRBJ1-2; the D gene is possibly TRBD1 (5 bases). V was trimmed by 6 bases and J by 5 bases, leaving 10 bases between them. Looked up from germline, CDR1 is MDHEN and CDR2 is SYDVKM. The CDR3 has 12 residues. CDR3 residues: CASRATVYGYTF. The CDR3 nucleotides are TGTGCCAGCAGGGCGACAGTTTATGGCTACACCTTC.

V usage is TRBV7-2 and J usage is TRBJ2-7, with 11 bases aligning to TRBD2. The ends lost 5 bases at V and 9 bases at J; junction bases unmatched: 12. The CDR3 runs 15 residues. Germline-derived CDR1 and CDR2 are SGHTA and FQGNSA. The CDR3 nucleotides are TGTGCCAGCAGCCCCCGACTAGCGGGGTCCCCCGGGCAGTACTTC. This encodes CASSPRLAGSPGQYF. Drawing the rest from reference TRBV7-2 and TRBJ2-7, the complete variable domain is GAGVSQSPSNKVTEKGKDVELRCDPISGHTALYWYRQSLGQGLEFLIYFQGNSAPDKSGLPSDRFSAERTGGSVSTLTIQRTQQEDSAVYLCASSPRLAGSPGQYFGPGTRLTVT.

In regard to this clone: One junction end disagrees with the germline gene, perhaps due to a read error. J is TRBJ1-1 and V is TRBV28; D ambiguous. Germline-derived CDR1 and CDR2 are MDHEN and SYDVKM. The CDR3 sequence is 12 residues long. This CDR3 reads CASSLRNSEAFF. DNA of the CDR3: TGTGCCAGCAGTTTAAGGAACAGTGAAGCTTTCTTT.

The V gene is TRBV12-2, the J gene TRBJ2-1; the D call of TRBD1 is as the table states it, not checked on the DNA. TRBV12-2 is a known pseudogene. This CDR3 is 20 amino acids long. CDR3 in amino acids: CASRPVYRAWPPQPYNEQFF. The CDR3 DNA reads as TGTGCAAGTCGCCCCGTGTATCGTGCCTGGCCTCCCCAACCCTACAATGAGCAGTTCTTC.

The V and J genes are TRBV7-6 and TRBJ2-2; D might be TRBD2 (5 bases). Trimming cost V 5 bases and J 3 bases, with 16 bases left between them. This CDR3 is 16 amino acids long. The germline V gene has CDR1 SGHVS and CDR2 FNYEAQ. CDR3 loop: CASSLRRGWDTGELFF. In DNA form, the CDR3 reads TGTGCCAGCAGCCTTAGGCGAGGGTGGGACACCGGGGAGCTGTTTTTT.

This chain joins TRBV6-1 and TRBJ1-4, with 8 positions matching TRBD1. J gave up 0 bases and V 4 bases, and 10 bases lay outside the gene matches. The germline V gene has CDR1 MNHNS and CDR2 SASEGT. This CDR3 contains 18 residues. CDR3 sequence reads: CASSARTGIPSTNEKLFF. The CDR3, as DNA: TGTGCCAGCAGTGCCCGGACAGGGATCCCCTCAACTAATGAAAAACTGTTTTTT.

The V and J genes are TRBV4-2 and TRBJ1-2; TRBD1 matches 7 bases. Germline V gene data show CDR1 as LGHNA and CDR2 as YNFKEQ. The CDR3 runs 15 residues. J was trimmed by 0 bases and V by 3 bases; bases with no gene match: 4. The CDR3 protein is CASSHPGQSNYGYTF. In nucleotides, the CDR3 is TGTGCCAGCAGCCACCCGGGACAGTCTAACTATGGCTACACCTTC.

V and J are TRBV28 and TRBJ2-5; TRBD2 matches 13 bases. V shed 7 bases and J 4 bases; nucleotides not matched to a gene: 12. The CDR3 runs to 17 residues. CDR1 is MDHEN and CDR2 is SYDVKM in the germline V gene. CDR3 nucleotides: TGTGCCAGCACCCTCAGGGGACTAGCGGGGCCTGGAGAGACCCAGTACTTC. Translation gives CASTLRGLAGPGETQYF.